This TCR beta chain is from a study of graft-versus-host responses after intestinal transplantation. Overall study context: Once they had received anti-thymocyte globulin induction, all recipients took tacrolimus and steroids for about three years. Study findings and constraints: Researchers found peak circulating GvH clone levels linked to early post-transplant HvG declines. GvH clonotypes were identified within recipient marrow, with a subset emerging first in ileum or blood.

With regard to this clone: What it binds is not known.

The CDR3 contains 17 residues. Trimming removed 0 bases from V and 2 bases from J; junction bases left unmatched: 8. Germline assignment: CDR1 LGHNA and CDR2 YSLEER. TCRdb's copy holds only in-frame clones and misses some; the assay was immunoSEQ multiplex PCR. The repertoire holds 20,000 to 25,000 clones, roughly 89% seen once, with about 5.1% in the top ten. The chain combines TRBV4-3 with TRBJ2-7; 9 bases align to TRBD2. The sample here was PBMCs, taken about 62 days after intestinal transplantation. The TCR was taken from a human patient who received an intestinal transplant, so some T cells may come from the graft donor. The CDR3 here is CASSQDIIAGVAYEQYF. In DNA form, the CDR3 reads TGCGCCAGCAGCCAAGATATTATAGCGGGGGTGGCCTACGAGCAGTACTTC.